A selection of T cell receptor beta chains follows, all from one sample in a study of metastatic and nonmetastatic thyroid tumors. TCRdb used MiXCR to call clones anew from the PCR reads. The data contain some 40,000 clones, 18% of them singletons. The sample was tumor tissue. These receptors came from a female donor with papillary thyroid cancer or a benign thyroid nodule (not recorded which). Some clones in this sample may be carry-over from other donors' samples. Both conserved end residues are part of each CDR3. The order of the fields is clone size, D gene, J gene, V gene, CDR3 DNA, CDR3 protein. The D gene is left open where the match is weak. Clone size is shown for a subset of rows, as once, few, many or a class of expanded clone.

many	-	TRBJ2-3	TRBV6-1	TGTGCCAGCAGCCCGGGAGATGTTCCAGATACGCAGTATTTT	CASSPGDVPDTQYF
few	-	TRBJ2-1	TRBV27	TGTGCCAGCAGGACGCCCTACAATGAGCAGTTCTTC	CASRTPYNEQFF
many	-	TRBJ1-1	TRBV25-1	TGTGCCAGCAGTGAAATCGGGGGAGAGAAGACTGAAGCTTTCTTT	CASSEIGGEKTEAFF
many	TRBD2	TRBJ2-7	TRBV5-1	TGCGCCAGCAGCTTGGCCCCTAGCGGGGGTCCTAGCTCCTACGAGCAGTACTTC	CASSLAPSGGPSSYEQYF
many	TRBD1	TRBJ2-3	TRBV19	TGTGCCAGTAGTGACAGGGGGCCCTGGGGAGATACGCAGTATTTT	CASSDRGPWGDTQYF
few	-	TRBJ1-6	TRBV6-2/TRBV6-3	TGTGCCAACAGTTACCGGCCCCGGTCTGAGTCACCCCTCCACTTT	CANSYRPRSESPLHF
few	-	TRBJ1-6	TRBV7-2	TGTGCCAGCAGCTTAGAGGGCTGCAGGGAAGGCTCACCCCTCCACTTT	CASSLEGCREGSPLHF
many	-	TRBJ2-1	TRBV7-9	TGTGCCAGCAGCTCTGGGGGGGGGCCCTACAATGAGCAGTTCTTC	CASSSGGGPYNEQFF
many	-	TRBJ1-2	TRBV20-1	TGCAGTGCTAGAGATTCAGGGCGCTATGGCTACACCTTC	CSARDSGRYGYTF
many	-	TRBJ2-1	TRBV7-6	TGTGCCAGCAGCTTAGACACCCTCTCGAGGGAGCAGTTCTTC	CASSLDTLSREQFF
many	-	TRBJ1-1	TRBV12-3/TRBV12-4	TGTGCCAGCAGTTTTCACACCCTGAACACTGAAGCTTTCTTT	CASSFHTLNTEAFF
medium-sized	TRBD1	TRBJ2-7	TRBV2	TGTGCCAGCAGGACCGGGACAGGGTCACACTTC	CASRTGTGSHF
-	-	TRBJ1-5	TRBV7-2	TGTGCCAGCAGCTTAGGGGGACGCAATCAGCCCCAGCATTTT	CASSLGGRNQPQHF
few	-	TRBJ2-2	TRBV3-1	TGTGCCAGCAGGATGGGACTGGGAAACTATCAAGGGGAGCTGTTTTTT	CASRMGLGNYQGELFF
-	-	TRBJ2-7	TRBV5-1	TGCGCCAGCAGCTCTGGCGTTTCGTGTACAGAGCTCTACGAGCAGTACTTC	CASSSGVSCTELYEQYF
many	-	TRBJ1-1	TRBV5-1	TGCGCCAGCAGTAGGGAGGGCAACACTGAAGCTTTCTTT	CASSREGNTEAFF
few	-	TRBJ2-5	TRBV3-1	TGTGCCAGCAGCCAAGATAGGCCAATCCCCGCGAAGACCCAGTACTTC	CASSQDRPIPAKTQYF
many	-	TRBJ2-2	TRBV3-1	TGTGCCAGCAGCCAAAAGTCGAGCACCGGGGAGCTGTTTTTT	CASSQKSSTGELFF
-	-	TRBJ2-3	TRBV11-1	TGTGCCAGCAGCTTAGAATCGACAGATACGCAGTATTTT	CASSLESTDTQYF
-	-	TRBJ2-3	TRBV7-3	TGTGCCAGCAGCTCGCGAGACAGAGATACGCAGTATTTT	CASSSRDRDTQYF
many	TRBD1	TRBJ1-5	TRBV7-2	TGTGCCAGCAGCTTCGGACAGGGGGGGAATCAGCCCCAGCATTTT	CASSFGQGGNQPQHF
many	-	TRBJ1-5	TRBV7-2	TGTGCCAGCAGCGAGGGAGTATATAGCAATCAGCCCCAGCATTTT	CASSEGVYSNQPQHF
few	TRBD1	TRBJ1-1	TRBV24-1	TGTGCCACCAGTGACTCCGGACAGGGGGCAACTCGCGCTTTCTTT	CATSDSGQGATRAFF
many	-	TRBJ1-5	TRBV20-1	TGCAGTGCTAGCTCGAAAGGGGCCTTTAGCAATCAGCCCCAGCATTTT	CSASSKGAFSNQPQHF
-	TRBD2	TRBJ2-1	TRBV3-1	TGTGCCAGCAGCCTGGGACTAGCGGGCAATGAGCAGTTCTTC	CASSLGLAGNEQFF
medium-sized	-	TRBJ1-5	TRBV28	TGTGCCAGCAGTTCCGCCCCGTCCCAGCCCCAGCATTTT	CASSSAPSQPQHF
-	-	TRBJ1-2	TRBV18	TGTGCCAGCTCACCAAATCTACAGCGAGACTATGGCTACACCTTC	CASSPNLQRDYGYTF
few	TRBD1	TRBJ1-4	TRBV12-3/TRBV12-4	TGTGCCAGCAGCAAGGGACAGGGGAATGAAAAACTGTTTTTT	CASSKGQGNEKLFF